The source of this T cell receptor (beta chain) is a study of CD8+ T cells in alopecia areata. The CDR3 consists of 15 residues. Trimming shortened V by 3 bases and J by 2 bases, and 13 bases separated the two germline ends. Germline V CDR1 and CDR2: SGHTA, FQGTGA. Sequencing templates came from extracted RNA that was reverse transcribed into cDNA. Sequencing used immunoSEQ multiplex PCR; TCRdb keeps in-frame clones, though not all of them. The profile shows 120,000 or so clones, roughly 57% of them singletons. Documented treatment: oral pan-JAK inhibitor, 5-10 mg twice daily. This specimen was CD4+ T cells sorted from blood, taken at week 4, from a patient treated with tofacitinib. The TCR was taken from a human donor with alopecia areata. The V and J genes are TRBV7-3 and TRBJ1-2, with TRBD1 as a possible D gene (5 bases). The CDR3 sequence: CASSFGGGDNYGYTF. The CDR3 bases are TGTGCCAGCAGCTTTGGGGGAGGGGACAACTATGGCTACACCTTC.